These 22 T cell receptor beta chains came from one sample sequenced in a study of blood T cell repertoires in COVID-19. Here immunoSEQ multiplex PCR was the method, and the copy in TCRdb shows in-frame clones only, minus some. This table has about 190,000 clones, more than 85% appearing once. The specimen sequenced was peripheral blood. These receptors all stem from a man aged 40-55 years with active or convalescent COVID-19.

The chain combines TRBV19 with TRBJ1-1; 8 bases line up with TRBD1. V shed 6 bases and J 4 bases; nucleotides not matched to a gene: 10. The CDR3 length is 15 residues. Germline assignment: CDR1 LNHDA and CDR2 SQIVND (reference sequence). This CDR3 is CASRPGTGGSTEAFF. The CDR3 nucleotides are TGTGCCAGTAGGCCCGGGACAGGAGGGAGCACTGAAGCTTTCTTT.

The rearrangement links TRBV10-2 to TRBJ1-3; no clear D. CDR3 length equals 16 residues. CDR1 WSHSY and CDR2 SAAADI come from the germline V gene. Deletions cut 6 bases from V and 8 bases from J, with 23 bases between. The CDR3 loop reads CASRDHVGSDADTIYF. In DNA, the CDR3 is TGCGCCAGCAGGGACCACGTGGGGAGCGATGCGGACACCATATATTTT.

This clone occurred a few times. CDR3 sequence: CASSLMSVEKLFF. The CDR3, as DNA: TGTGCCAGCAGCTTGATGTCGGTCGAAAAACTGTTTTTT. The chain couples TRBV5-6 to TRBJ1-4; D unresolved. Germline assignment: CDR1 SGHDT and CDR2 YYEEEE. The CDR3 covers 13 residues. V lost 1 base and J lost 8, with 9 bases in between. The full variable domain, with the rest looked up from reference TRBV5-6 and TRBJ1-4, is DAGVTQSPTHLIKTRGQQVTLRCSPKSGHDTVSWYQQALGQGPQFIFQYYEEEERQRGNFPDRFSGHQFPNYSSELNVNALLLGDSALYLCASSLMSVEKLFFGSGTQLSVL.

The chain recombines TRBV10-3 with TRBJ2-5; TRBD2 might be the D (6 bases). CDR3 size: 11 residues. Trimming stripped 7 bases from V and 7 bases from J, with 10 bases between. The germline CDR1 and CDR2 sequences are ENHRY and SYGVKD. The CDR3 loop reads CAINMGGTQYF. The CDR3, as DNA: TGTGCCATCAATATGGGGGGGACCCAGTACTTC.

The chain combines TRBV29-1 with TRBJ1-2; TRBD1 matches 7 bases. Germline CDR1 is SQVTM and CDR2 is ANQGSEA. Trimming at V came to 3 bases and at J to 2 bases, leaving 3 bases not matched to a gene. The CDR3 has 13 amino acids. CDR3 bases: TGCAGCGTTGATGACAGGGCAAACTATGGCTACACCTTC. This gives the protein CSVDDRANYGYTF.

J is TRBJ1-6 and V is TRBV6-5, with 7 bases fitting TRBD1. Per germline, CDR1 MNHEY and CDR2 SVGAGI. Trimming took 6 bases from V and 7 from J; bases not matched to a gene: 3. This CDR3 contains 13 residues. Written as DNA, the CDR3 is TGTGCCAGCAGGGGACAGATGAATTCACCCCTCCACTTT. Translated, it gives CASRGQMNSPLHF.

This clone was observed a single time. The chain uses TRBV27 and TRBJ1-2; D possibly corresponds to TRBD1 (6 bases). Deletions cut 6 bases from V and 3 bases from J, with 17 bases between. CDR3 length: 15 residues. CDR1 and CDR2 (germline): MNHEY, SMNVEV (reference sequence). CDR3 amino acids: CASSPFGGADYGYTF. CDR3 DNA: TGTGCCAGCAGCCCCTTTGGGGGGGCCGACTATGGCTACACCTTC.

The chain recombines TRBV15 with TRBJ2-1; perhaps TRBD2 as D (5 bases). Germline V gene data show CDR1 as LNHNV and CDR2 as YYDKDF (reference sequence). This CDR3 comprises 15 residues. V was clipped by 0 bases and J by 10 bases, with 16 bases between them. As DNA, the CDR3 is TGTGCCACCAGCAGAGATCATGGAGGCCCTTGGGAGCAGTTCTTC. As protein: CATSRDHGGPWEQFF.

This rearrangement joins TRBV27 to TRBJ1-4, with TRBD1 as a possible D gene (5 bases). Per the germline V gene, CDR1 is MNHEY and CDR2 is SMNVEV (reference sequence). The V gene lost 3 bases and the J gene lost 5 bases, with 13 bases spanning the gap. This CDR3 comprises 15 residues. CDR3 amino acids: CASSFQAGLNEKLFF. CDR3 DNA sequence: TGTGCCAGCAGTTTTCAGGCAGGGCTAAATGAAAAACTGTTTTTT.

The V gene is TRBV10-3, the J gene TRBJ2-6, with a tentative D call TRBD2 (6 bases). Germline V lookup: CDR1 ENHRY, CDR2 SYGVKD. V was trimmed by 8 bases and J by 2 bases, leaving 10 bases between them. The length of the CDR3 is 14 residues. CDR3 coding DNA: TGTGCCATCGCGGGGAGTCCTGGGGCCAACGTCCTGACTTTC. It is translated as CAIAGSPGANVLTF.

The chain has TRBV19 and TRBJ1-1; weak D call: TRBD1 (5 bases). This CDR3 is 12 amino acids long. V lost 5 bases and J lost 4, with 8 bases in between. Germline V lookup: CDR1 LNHDA, CDR2 SQIVND (reference sequence). The CDR3 is CASSPGGTEAFF. The DNA for the CDR3 is TGTGCCAGTAGTCCGGGGGGCACTGAAGCTTTCTTT.

This clone was observed once. This CDR3 fails to terminate in the conserved phenylalanine or tryptophan, so it likely reflects a read error. Because the CDR3's place on the DNA is in doubt, the DNA is left out and the CDR3 is given as listed by TCRdb. The chain has TRBV30 and TRBJ1-6; the table's D call, TRBD1, has no DNA check behind it. Germline CDR1 and CDR2: GTSNPN and SVGIG (reference sequence). With termini counted, the CDR3 has 9 amino acids. CDR3 protein: CAWSYDRVV.

The V gene is TRBV2, the J gene TRBJ2-2; tentative D call: TRBD2 (7 bases). Germline values: CDR1 SNHLY, CDR2 FYNNEI. V lost 6 bases, J lost 4 bases, and 12 bases lay in between. CDR3 length: 14 amino acids. The CDR3 here is CASRAGEGTGELFF. Written as DNA, the CDR3 is TGTGCCAGCAGGGCAGGGGAGGGCACCGGGGAGCTGTTTTTT.

This clone occurred a few times. V is TRBV29-1 and J is TRBJ2-7, with D possibly TRBD2 on 7 matching bases. Trimming took off 4 bases at V and 7 bases at J, with 23 bases between the two ends. This CDR3 is built from 15 residues. Germline loops: CDR1 SQVTM, CDR2 ANQGSEA. DNA for the CDR3: TGCAGCGTTGTGCGGGTCTGGAGGGGGGGCGATGAGCAGTACTTC. Its translation: CSVVRVWRGGDEQYF.

V is TRBV12-5 and J is TRBJ2-2; tentatively, D is TRBD1 (6 bases). The V gene lost 1 base and the J gene lost 5 bases, with 8 bases spanning the gap. Germline V CDR1 and CDR2: LGHNT, FRNRAP. This CDR3 spans 14 amino acids. CDR3 loop: CASGLGGRTGELFF. DNA for the CDR3: TGTGCTAGTGGTTTGGGGGGGCGGACCGGGGAGCTGTTTTTT.

This clone was counted a single time. This chain joins TRBV7-9 and TRBJ2-1, with 10 bases that match TRBD2. Germline values: CDR1 SEHNR, CDR2 FQNEAQ (reference sequence). The junction had 4 bases not matched to a gene; V was cut back by 4 bases and J by 4 bases. The CDR3 is 15 amino acids. CDR3 amino acids: CASSSPAGGYNEQFF. Here the CDR3 DNA reads TGTGCCAGCAGCTCACCAGCGGGGGGGTACAATGAGCAGTTCTTC.

The chain uses TRBV5-4 and TRBJ2-1, with unresolved D. Germline V gives CDR1 SGHNT, CDR2 YYREEE (reference sequence). The CDR3 contains 13 residues. V was clipped by 1 base and J by 8 bases, with 10 bases between them. As DNA, the CDR3 is TGTGCCAGCAGCTTGATGGTAGCTGATGAGCAGTTCTTC. This gives the protein CASSLMVADEQFF.

The chain joins TRBV19 to TRBJ2-1; possibly TRBD1 for D (6 bases). The germline V and J ends were trimmed by 5 bases and 10 bases, with 12 bases remaining between them. The CDR3 is 12 amino acids. The germline V gene encodes CDR1 LNHDA and CDR2 SQIVND (reference sequence). This CDR3 reads CASSQDDREQFF. CDR3 coding DNA: TGTGCCAGTAGTCAAGATGACAGGGAGCAGTTCTTC.

V and J are TRBV28 and TRBJ2-2; maybe TRBD2 (6 bases). There are 17 residues in the CDR3. Per the germline V gene, CDR1 is MDHEN and CDR2 is SYDVKM. The V gene lost 7 bases and the J gene lost 2 bases, with 20 bases spanning the gap. CDR3 DNA sequence: TGTGCCAGCACCGACCCCCGGGAGCTCCTTAACACCGGGGAGCTGTTTTTT. Amino acid sequence: CASTDPRELLNTGELFF.

The chain joins TRBV4-1 to TRBJ1-2, with 7 bases matching TRBD1. J lost 9 bases, V lost 0 bases, and 4 bases had no gene match. Germline CDR1 reads MGHRA; CDR2 reads YSYEKL. The CDR3 length is 13 residues. The CDR3 is CASSQERGLSYTF. Written as DNA, the CDR3 is TGCGCCAGCAGCCAAGAGAGGGGGCTAAGCTACACCTTC.

The chain couples TRBV29-1 to TRBJ2-3; D gene ambiguous. V dropped 4 bases and J dropped 0 bases, with 8 bases sitting between them. The germline V gene encodes CDR1 SQVTM and CDR2 ANQGSEA. The length of the CDR3 is 13 residues. The CDR3 DNA sequence: TGCAGCGTTGGCGTCTCTAGCACAGATACGCAGTATTTT. Translating it yields CSVGVSSTDTQYF.

The V and J genes are TRBV19 and TRBJ2-7; 9 positions agree with TRBD1. The CDR3 extends over 15 amino acids. Germline V gene lookup returns CDR1 LNHDA and CDR2 SQIVND (reference sequence). The J segment lost 3 bases and the V segment lost 7 bases, leaving 10 bases of the junction unmatched. The CDR3: CASNAPGQGIYEQYF. CDR3 nucleotides: TGTGCCAGTAATGCCCCGGGACAGGGAATCTACGAGCAGTACTTC.